This record covers a single T cell receptor (beta chain). Its antigen is not yet known. Base qualities are not provided; no much larger clone lies one nucleotide away. Using immunoSEQ, frozen genomic DNA was subjected to high-throughput TCRbeta CDR3 sequencing, a process that included PCR amplification, mapping, bias correction and internal controls. On the study's bioinformatics: Only productive rearrangements were retained, with each unique TCRbeta sequence defined by its CDR3 nucleotide sequence together with its V and J gene. A sequence counted as donor-reactive only if the sequence showed at least 5-fold expansion in CFSE-low cells compared with unstimulated pre-transplant cells and had a frequency of at least 0.01%. Per-subject minimum frequency thresholds, based on the lowest-template unstimulated sample, ensured at least 90% detection power. Jensen-Shannon divergence between the top 1000 TCRbeta sequences post-transplant and pre-transplant was used to measure repertoire turnover. Two-sided Fisher's exact tests were used to test for changes in how often donor-reactive sequences were detected. In TCRdb, the immuneACCESS table is reduced to in-frame sequences with V and J assigned. These tables do not hold every clone; where another copy was compared, an unresolved V gene accounts for under half, and the others remain unexplained. V and J calls and clone size come straight from that table; D and trimming were deduced from the DNA. The sample table records tens of thousands of clones; 80% to 95% of these occur just once. Jointly, the top ten make up more than 0.85% of the sample.

The data were obtained in a study of T cell clones after liver transplantation (dated by TCRdb to about 2019). For context, the study as a whole: ITN030ST, the source of the samples, was a randomized trial that attempted immunosuppression withdrawal within 2 years of liver transplantation. Donor-reactive T cell clones were identified by TCRbeta sequencing after a pre-transplant mixed lymphocyte reaction and then tracked in post-transplant blood. As an antigen-independent comparator for the donor-reactive sequences, third party-reactive TCRbeta sequences from pre-transplant MLRs were identified as well. Of the eight recipients, three were HCV-positive, while the remaining recipients had been transplanted for non-autoimmune, non-viral indications. The subjects received no induction therapy and were kept on standard immunosuppression until randomization at 12-24 months post-transplant. To count as tolerant, a recipient had to stay completely off immunosuppression for at least one year without liver enzymes climbing beyond twice the upper limit of normal. Blood samples were collected pre-transplant, pre-randomization before withdrawal, and post-randomization after either full withdrawal or failed withdrawal. The study cohort included 8 liver transplant recipients, of whom 3 were classified as tolerant and 5 as non-tolerant. Points the paper makes about the study in general: A significant post-transplant decrease in circulating donor-reactive CD4 TCRbeta sequences was observed in 5 of 8 subjects, irrespective of tolerance or HCV status. Low numbers of available donor cells limited the measurable donor-reactive repertoire in a couple of subjects. After accounting for repertoire turnover, donor-reactive detection was significantly reduced in 7 of 8 subjects for CD4 and 8 of 8 for CD8. Without allograft tissue specimens, donor-reactive T cells may have migrated into the graft rather than being deleted. The conclusions were considered preliminary, being limited by small, heterogeneous patient numbers and non-standardized post-transplant time points. A greater decline was seen for donor-reactive sequences than for third party-reactive sequences, suggesting partial antigen-specific deletion unrelated to withdrawal success.

Thawed unstimulated PBMCs were stained for CD3, CD4 and CD8 and FACS-sorted into CD3+CD4+ and CD3+CD8+ populations. Randomization to immunosuppression withdrawal applied to every one of the 8 studied subjects. Genomic DNA was isolated with the Qiagen DNeasy Blood and Tissue Kit. Taken from cysteine to phenylalanine, the CDR3 has 18 residues. This entry keeps only the CDR3 DNA: 54 bases, framed from base 1. Trimming takes 6 bases off V and 1 base off J; junction bases not matched to a gene: 7. Per the germline V gene, SGHTA is the CDR1 and FQGTGA is the CDR2. This TCR came from a human patient who received a liver transplant. Following a transplant, a fraction of the T cells may be traceable to the graft donor. This chain is built from TRBV7-3 and TRBJ2-2, and TRBD2 aligns with 14 junction nucleotides. Sequencing was performed on CD4+ T cells from blood, taken 25 months after liver transplant. CDR3 loop: CASSPTGTSGRNTGELFF. In nucleotide form, the sequence is TGTGCCAGCAGTCCAACCGGGACTAGCGGGAGGAACACCGGGGAGCTGTTTTTT.